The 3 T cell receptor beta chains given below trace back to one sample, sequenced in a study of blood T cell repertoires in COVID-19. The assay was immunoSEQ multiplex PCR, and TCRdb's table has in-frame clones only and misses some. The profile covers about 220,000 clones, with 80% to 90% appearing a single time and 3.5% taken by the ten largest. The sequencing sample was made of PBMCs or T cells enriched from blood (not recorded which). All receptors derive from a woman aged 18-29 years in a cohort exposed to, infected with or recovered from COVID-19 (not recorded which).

This CDR3 is CASSHDSPYEQYF. The CDR3 DNA follows: TGTGCCAGCAGTCACGACTCCCCCTACGAGCAGTACTTC. The gene calls are TRBV11-1 and TRBJ2-7; D gene uncertain. V gave up 6 bases and J gave up 2 bases, with 11 bases separating them. CDR1 and CDR2 (germline): SGHAT, FQDESV (reference sequence). The CDR3 has 13 residues.

Written as DNA, the CDR3 is TGTGCCAGCAGCTCCTATAGCGGACAGGGGACCTCCTACAATGAGCAGTTCTTC. Protein: CASSSYSGQGTSYNEQFF. V usage is TRBV5-4 and J usage is TRBJ2-1, with 9 bases aligning to TRBD1. V lost 3 bases to trimming and J lost 0 bases; unmatched junction nucleotides: 10. Per germline, CDR1 SGHNT and CDR2 YYREEE (reference sequence). There are 18 residues in the CDR3.

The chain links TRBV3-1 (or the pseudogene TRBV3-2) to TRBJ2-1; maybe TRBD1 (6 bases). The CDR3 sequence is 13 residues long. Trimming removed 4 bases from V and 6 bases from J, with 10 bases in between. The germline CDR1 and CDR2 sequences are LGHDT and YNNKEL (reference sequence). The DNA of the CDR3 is TGTGCCAGCAGCCCGGGACAAATCAATGAGCAGTTCTTC. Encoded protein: CASSPGQINEQFF.